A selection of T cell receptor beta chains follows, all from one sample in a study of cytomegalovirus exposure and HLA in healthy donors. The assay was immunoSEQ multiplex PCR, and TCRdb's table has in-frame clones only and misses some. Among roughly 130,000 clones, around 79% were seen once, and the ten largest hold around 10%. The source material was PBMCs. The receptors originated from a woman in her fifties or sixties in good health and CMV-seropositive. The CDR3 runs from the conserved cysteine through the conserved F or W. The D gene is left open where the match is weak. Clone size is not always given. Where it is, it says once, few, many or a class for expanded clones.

CASSYVTSGSYEQYF	TGTGCCAGCAGTTATGTCACTAGCGGCTCCTACGAGCAGTACTTC	.	TRBD2	TRBV6-5	TRBJ2-7
CASSSGRGGNQPQHF	TGTGCCAGCAGTTCAGGGCGGGGAGGCAATCAGCCCCAGCATTTT	once	.	TRBV6-1	TRBJ1-5
CATGGQGYQPQHF	TGTGCCACCGGGGGGCAGGGGTATCAGCCCCAGCATTTT	.	.	TRBV5-4	TRBJ1-5
CASSLEQGLNTGELFF	TGTGCCAGCAGCTTGGAGCAGGGCCTGAACACCGGGGAGCTGTTTTTT	few	.	TRBV5-8	TRBJ2-2
CASSGTREETQYF	TGTGCCAGCTCGGGGACCCGGGAGGAGACCCAGTACTTC	few	.	TRBV18	TRBJ2-5
CASRSSGGRFSTDTQYF	TGTGCCAGCAGGAGTAGCGGGGGCAGATTTAGCACAGATACGCAGTATTTT	.	TRBD2	TRBV7-2	TRBJ2-3
CASSIDNNQPQHF	TGTGCCAGTAGTATAGATAACAATCAGCCCCAGCATTTT	once	.	TRBV19	TRBJ1-5
CSVTGETQYF	TGCAGCGTCACGGGTGAGACCCAGTACTTC	.	.	TRBV29-1	TRBJ2-5
CASSFGGANEKLFF	TGTGCCAGCAGTTTCGGGGGGGCTAATGAAAAACTGTTTTTT	.	.	TRBV28	TRBJ1-4
CASTGSSYEQYF	TGTGCCAGCACGGGGAGCTCCTACGAGCAGTACTTC	.	.	TRBV28	TRBJ2-7
CASSQDITGANVLTF	TGTGCCAGCAGCCAAGATATAACTGGGGCCAACGTCCTGACTTTC	once	.	TRBV4-2	TRBJ2-6
CASSPGTAETQYF	TGTGCCAGCAGCCCCGGGACAGCTGAGACCCAGTACTTC	.	TRBD1	TRBV5-4	TRBJ2-5
CATSRDGGPGEKLFF	TGTGCCACCAGCAGAGACGGGGGGCCGGGAGAAAAACTGTTTTTT	.	.	TRBV15	TRBJ1-4
CAWSVQSEAGELFF	TGTGCCTGGAGTGTACAAAGTGAGGCCGGGGAGCTGTTTTTT	.	.	TRBV30	TRBJ2-2
CSVEVSGNTQYF	TGCAGCGTTGAAGTTTCAGGGAATACGCAGTATTTT	.	.	TRBV29-1	TRBJ2-3
CASIPSSGGIYTGELFF	TGTGCCAGCATACCTTCGAGCGGGGGGATATACACCGGGGAGCTGTTTTTT	.	TRBD2	TRBV27	TRBJ2-2
CASSAAARSYNSPLHF	TGTGCCAGCAGCGCAGCCGCTAGGTCCTATAATTCACCCCTCCACTTT	few	.	TRBV7-3	TRBJ1-6
CASSSSYERGETQYF	TGTGCCAGCAGCTCTAGTTATGAACGTGGAGAGACCCAGTACTTC	.	.	TRBV7-2	TRBJ2-5
CASSPSQAPVYGYTF	TGCGCCAGCAGCCCTTCCCAAGCGCCGGTCTATGGCTACACCTTC	.	.	TRBV4-1	TRBJ1-2
CASSPISLVNTGELFF	TGTGCCAGCTCACCAATCTCCCTCGTGAACACCGGGGAGCTGTTTTTT	.	.	TRBV18	TRBJ2-2
CASSRSGEGYSYEQYF	TGCGCCAGCAGCCGGTCAGGGGAGGGATACTCCTACGAGCAGTACTTC	.	.	TRBV5-1	TRBJ2-7
CASTPGGGAGETQYF	TGTGCCAGCACCCCCGGGGGAGGGGCGGGGGAGACCCAGTACTTC	once	TRBD2	TRBV28	TRBJ2-5
CASSPRRQGSNQPQHF	TGTGCCAGCAGCCCCCGGCGGCAGGGGTCAAATCAGCCCCAGCATTTT	once	.	TRBV27	TRBJ1-5
CASSAGTDRYEQYF	TGTGCCAGCAGTGCCGGGACAGATCGCTACGAGCAGTACTTC	.	TRBD1	TRBV27	TRBJ2-7
CASSVVGGSGYTF	TGTGCCAGCAGCGTAGTCGGGGGTAGTGGCTACACCTTC	.	.	TRBV9	TRBJ1-2
CASSFGTSGNTIYF	TGCGCCAGCAGCTTCGGGACATCTGGAAACACCATATATTTT	.	.	TRBV5-1	TRBJ1-3
CAWSTTVNNDGELFF	TGTGCCTGGAGTACGACAGTTAATAATGACGGGGAGCTGTTTTTT	.	.	TRBV30	TRBJ2-2
CASSALDSPLHF	TGTGCCAGCAGTGCCCTAGATTCACCCCTCCACTTT	.	.	TRBV28	TRBJ1-6
CASSYGRDSYEQYF	TGTGCCAGCAGTTACGGTCGGGACTCCTACGAGCAGTACTTC	.	.	TRBV6-5	TRBJ2-7
CASSFPQQGGEGYTF	TGTGCCAGCAGTTTTCCCCAACAGGGGGGTGAAGGCTACACCTTC	many	TRBD1	TRBV6-6	TRBJ1-2
CASSGLPGTVNTGELFF	TGTGCCAGCAGTGGACTGCCCGGGACAGTTAACACCGGGGAGCTGTTTTTT	few	TRBD1	TRBV25-1	TRBJ2-2
CASSQDLRQPQHF	TGTGCCAGCAGCCAAGATCTACGTCAGCCCCAGCATTTT	.	.	TRBV4-2	TRBJ1-5
CASSLIGGQRDTEAFF	TGTGCCAGCAGTTTAATAGGGGGACAGCGGGACACTGAAGCTTTCTTT	.	TRBD1	TRBV28	TRBJ1-1
CASSTRGQAALLAKNIQYF	TGTGCCAGTAGTACGCGAGGACAGGCGGCTTTACTAGCCAAAAACATTCAGTACTTC	.	TRBD1	TRBV19	TRBJ2-4